This TCR beta chain was observed in a study of pediatric ulcerative colitis. Germline lookup yields CDR1 MNHNS and CDR2 SASEGT. The CDR3 runs to 15 residues. Trimming stripped 6 bases from V and 0 bases from J, with 13 bases between. Study-level results: Two patients had blood samples with substantially reduced template counts. No controls had the two rectal clonotypes shared by ulcerative colitis patients. Acute severe colitis showed lower rectal diversity from clonal expansions.

The assay was run at survey level. Only in-frame clones appear in the TCRdb table, and some are missing; sequencing was by immunoSEQ multiplex PCR. This table has about 64,000 clones, roughly 90% appearing once. This clone has just a few counts. Its antigen is undetermined. This clonotype was sampled from a boy between 10 and 17 years old with severe ulcerative colitis. The sequenced sample consisted of blood. The rearrangement joins TRBV6-1 to TRBJ2-3; no clear D gene. CDR3 amino acids: CASRGYGESTDTQYF. CDR3 DNA sequence: TGTGCCAGCAGGGGCTACGGAGAGAGCACAGATACGCAGTATTTT.